This is a list of T cell receptor beta chains from one sample in a study of blood T cell repertoires in COVID-19. Produced via immunoSEQ multiplex PCR; TCRdb's table is partial and in-frame only. The sample consists of 25,000 to 30,000 clones, 76% of them appearing once. Sequenced input: peripheral blood. The source is a man in his 70s with acute or convalescent COVID-19. CDR3s include the opening cysteine and the closing phenylalanine or tryptophan. D genes are given only for firm matches. Clone size is stated in some rows and not others, as once, few, many or a class when expanded.

-	TRBJ2-2	TRBV24-1	-	CATSDYRGTGELFF	TGTGCCACCAGTGATTATCGCGGCACCGGGGAGCTGTTTTTT
TRBD2	TRBJ2-7	TRBV6-5	-	CATKTSGISYEQYF	TGTGCCACCAAGACTAGCGGGATTTCCTACGAGCAGTACTTC
TRBD2	TRBJ2-1	TRBV27	-	CASSLVRSGRIYEQFF	TGTGCCAGCAGTTTAGTTCGAAGCGGGAGGATCTATGAGCAGTTCTTC
TRBD1	TRBJ1-5	TRBV3-1/TRBV3-2	-	CASSRGQVNQPQHF	TGTGCCAGCAGCAGGGGACAGGTTAATCAGCCCCAGCATTTT
-	TRBJ1-2	TRBV18	-	CASSPYSARTSGFDGYTF	TGTGCCAGCTCACCATATTCGGCCAGGACTTCGGGTTTTGATGGCTACACCTTC
TRBD1	TRBJ2-7	TRBV29-1	few	CSVVRDRAEQYF	TGCAGCGTTGTCCGGGACAGGGCGGAGCAGTACTTC
TRBD1	TRBJ2-1	TRBV5-1	-	CASSFGTGDRDEQFF	TGCGCCAGCAGCTTCGGGACAGGAGACCGGGATGAGCAGTTCTTC
-	TRBJ1-1	TRBV5-8	-	CASSSGQNTEAFF	TGTGCCAGCAGCTCGGGACAGAACACTGAAGCTTTCTTT
-	TRBJ2-2	TRBV6-2/TRBV6-3	-	CASSYLGGSHTGELFF	TGTGCCAGCAGTTATCTTGGGGGGAGTCACACCGGGGAGCTGTTTTTT
TRBD2	TRBJ2-7	TRBV7-2	-	CASSLGGSRSYEQYF	TGTGCCAGCAGCTTAGGCGGGAGTCGCTCCTACGAGCAGTACTTC
-	TRBJ2-6	TRBV19	-	CASSIRGSRANVLTF	TGTGCCAGTAGTATCAGGGGTTCAAGGGCCAACGTCCTGACTTTC
TRBD1	TRBJ1-2	TRBV28	-	CASRYGQGYGYTF	TGTGCCAGCAGGTATGGACAGGGCTATGGCTACACCTTC
TRBD1	TRBJ2-6	TRBV28	-	CASISPGQTYSGANVLTF	TGTGCCAGCATCTCCCCGGGACAGACTTACTCTGGGGCCAACGTCCTGACTTTC
-	TRBJ2-2	TRBV6-4	-	CASSANRDTGELFF	TGTGCCAGCAGTGCCAACAGGGATACCGGGGAGCTGTTTTTT
TRBD2	TRBJ2-3	TRBV11-2	-	CASSISSGTDTQYF	TGTGCCAGCAGCATAAGTAGCGGGACAGATACGCAGTATTTT
-	TRBJ2-1	TRBV7-9	-	CASSSGLLNNEQFF	TGTGCCAGCAGCTCAGGACTCCTTAACAATGAGCAGTTCTTC
-	TRBJ1-2	TRBV7-2	-	CASSRQHGQGSGYTF	TGTGCCAGCAGCCGCCAACATGGGCAAGGGAGCGGCTACACCTTC
TRBD1	TRBJ1-1	TRBV28	-	CASSQQGMNTEAFF	TGTGCCAGCAGCCAACAGGGGATGAACACTGAAGCTTTCTTT
-	TRBJ2-1	TRBV6-5	-	CASRSVGAQQFF	TGTGCCAGCAGGTCCGTTGGGGCACAGCAGTTCTTC
-	TRBJ2-7	TRBV5-6	once	CASSGGSRYEQYF	TGTGCCAGCAGCGGGGGGTCGAGATACGAGCAGTACTTC
-	TRBJ2-7	TRBV5-1	-	CASSLKGFREQYF	TGCGCCAGCAGCCTCAAGGGGTTTCGCGAGCAGTACTTC
TRBD1	TRBJ1-4	TRBV5-6	-	CASSSTGVGGKLFF	TGTGCCAGCAGCTCAACAGGGGTCGGGGGAAAACTGTTTTTT